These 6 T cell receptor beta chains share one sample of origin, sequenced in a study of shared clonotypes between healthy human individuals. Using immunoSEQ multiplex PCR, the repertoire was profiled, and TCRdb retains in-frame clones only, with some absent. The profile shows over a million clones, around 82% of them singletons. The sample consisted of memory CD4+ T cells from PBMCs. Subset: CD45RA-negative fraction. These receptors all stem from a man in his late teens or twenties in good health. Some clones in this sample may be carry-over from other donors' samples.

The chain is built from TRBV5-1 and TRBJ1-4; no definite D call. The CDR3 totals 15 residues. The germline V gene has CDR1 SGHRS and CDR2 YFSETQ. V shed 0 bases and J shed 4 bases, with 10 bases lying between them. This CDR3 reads CASSLGFPNNEKLFF. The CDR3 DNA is TGCGCCAGCAGCTTGGGGTTTCCCAATAATGAAAAACTGTTTTTT.

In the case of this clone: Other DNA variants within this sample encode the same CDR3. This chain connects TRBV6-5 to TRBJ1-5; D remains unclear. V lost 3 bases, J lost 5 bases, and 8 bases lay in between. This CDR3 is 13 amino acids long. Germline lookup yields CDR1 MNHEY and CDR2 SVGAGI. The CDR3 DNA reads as TGTGCCAGCAGTTATTCCCGAGATCAGCCCCAGCATTTT. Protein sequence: CASSYSRDQPQHF.

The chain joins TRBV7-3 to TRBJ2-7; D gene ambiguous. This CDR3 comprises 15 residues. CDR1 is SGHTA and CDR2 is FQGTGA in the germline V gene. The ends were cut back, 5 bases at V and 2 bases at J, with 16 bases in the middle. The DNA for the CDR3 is TGTGCCAGCAGCACCCGGGCTCCAGGCCCCTACGAGCAGTACTTC. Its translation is CASSTRAPGPYEQYF. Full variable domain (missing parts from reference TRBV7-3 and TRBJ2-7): GAGVSQTPSNKVTEKGKYVELRCDPISGHTALYWYRQSLGQGPEFLIYFQGTGAADDSGLPNDRFFAVRPEGSVSTLKIQRTERGDSAVYLCASSTRAPGPYEQYFGPGTRLTVT.

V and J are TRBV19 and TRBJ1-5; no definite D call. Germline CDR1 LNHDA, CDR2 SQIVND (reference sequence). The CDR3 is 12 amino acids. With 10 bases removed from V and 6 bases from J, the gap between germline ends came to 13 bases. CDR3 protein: CATSPRGQPQHF. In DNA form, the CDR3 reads TGTGCCACGTCCCCCCGCGGTCAGCCCCAGCATTTT.

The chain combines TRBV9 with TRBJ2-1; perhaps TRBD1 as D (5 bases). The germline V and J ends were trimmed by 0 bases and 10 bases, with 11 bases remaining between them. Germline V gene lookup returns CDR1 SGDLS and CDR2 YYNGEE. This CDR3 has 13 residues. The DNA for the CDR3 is TGTGCCAGCAGCGTAGATCTCCACAGGGAGCAGTTCTTC. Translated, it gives CASSVDLHREQFF.

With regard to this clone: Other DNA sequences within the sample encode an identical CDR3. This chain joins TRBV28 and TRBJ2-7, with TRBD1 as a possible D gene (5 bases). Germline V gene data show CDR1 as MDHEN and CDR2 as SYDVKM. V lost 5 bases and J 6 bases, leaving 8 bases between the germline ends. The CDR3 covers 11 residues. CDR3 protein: CASSGAGEQYF. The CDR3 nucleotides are TGTGCCAGCAGTGGGGCTGGCGAGCAGTACTTC.